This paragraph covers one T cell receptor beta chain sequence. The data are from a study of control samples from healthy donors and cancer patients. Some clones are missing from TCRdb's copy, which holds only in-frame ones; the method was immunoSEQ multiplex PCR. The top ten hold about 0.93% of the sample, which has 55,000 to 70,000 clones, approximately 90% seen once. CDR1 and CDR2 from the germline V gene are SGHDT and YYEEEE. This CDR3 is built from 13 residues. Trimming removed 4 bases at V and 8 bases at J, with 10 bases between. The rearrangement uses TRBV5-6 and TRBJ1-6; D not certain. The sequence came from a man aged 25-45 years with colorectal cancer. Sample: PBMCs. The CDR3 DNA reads TGTGCCAGCAGCCCCGGACGGTATTCACCCCTCCACTTT. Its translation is CASSPGRYSPLHF.